This is a list of T cell receptor beta chains from one sample in a study of long-term antiretroviral therapy in people with HIV. Libraries were prepared by immunoSEQ multiplex PCR; TCRdb keeps only in-frame clonotypes and omits some of them. Counted here are roughly 37,000 clones, 80% occurring once; the ten biggest clones make up under 7%. Material: unsorted PBMCs, obtained 3.4 years after starting antiretroviral therapy. Source of these receptors: a young man with HIV. Each CDR3 is given with its conserved first and last residue. A D gene is named only where the DNA matches it firmly. Not all rows give a size; the values are once, few, many and, for expanded clones, a class.

J gene: TRBJ2-2; V gene: TRBV1; clone size: .; D gene: .; CDR3 DNA: TGCACCAGCAGCCAAGAAGGTCCGACTAGCGGAACCGGGGAGCTGTTTTTT; CDR3 protein: CTSSQEGPTSGTGELFF
J gene: TRBJ1-2; V gene: TRBV29-1; clone size: .; D gene: .; CDR3 DNA: TGCAGCGCCCGAACTACACAGAACTATGGCTACACCTTC; CDR3 protein: CSARTTQNYGYTF
J gene: TRBJ1-3; V gene: TRBV5-8; clone size: .; D gene: .; CDR3 DNA: TGTGCCAGCAGCCCACATCTCTCTGGAAACACCATATATTTT; CDR3 protein: CASSPHLSGNTIYF
J gene: TRBJ2-7; V gene: TRBV7-2; clone size: .; D gene: .; CDR3 DNA: TGTGCCAGCAGCTTAAATTTAGGTAGCGAACCCTCCTACGAGCAGTACTTC; CDR3 protein: CASSLNLGSEPSYEQYF
J gene: TRBJ2-7; V gene: TRBV5-1; clone size: .; D gene: .; CDR3 DNA: TGCGCCAGCAGCTTCGGGGGTGGGGGCGTGTACGAGCAGTACTTC; CDR3 protein: CASSFGGGGVYEQYF
J gene: TRBJ2-7; V gene: TRBV29-1; clone size: .; D gene: TRBD2; CDR3 DNA: TGCAGCGTTGAAAGGGCTAGCGGTATTTCCTACGAGCAGTACTTC; CDR3 protein: CSVERASGISYEQYF
J gene: TRBJ2-2; V gene: TRBV6-6; clone size: .; D gene: .; CDR3 DNA: TGTGCCAGCAGTTACTCGGCCTCGTCTTACACCGGGGAGCTGTTTTTT; CDR3 protein: CASSYSASSYTGELFF
J gene: TRBJ2-1; V gene: TRBV7-6; clone size: few; D gene: .; CDR3 DNA: TGTGCCAGCAGCTTAGTGGCTAGCGCAAACAATGAGCAGTTCTTC; CDR3 protein: CASSLVASANNEQFF
J gene: TRBJ1-1; V gene: TRBV5-6; clone size: .; D gene: TRBD1; CDR3 DNA: TGTGCCAGCAGCCGGGGACAGATGAGAACTGAAGCTTTCTTT; CDR3 protein: CASSRGQMRTEAFF
J gene: TRBJ2-7; V gene: TRBV6-5; clone size: .; D gene: .; CDR3 DNA: TGTGCCAGCAGACCCTCGGACGGCTACGAGCAGTACTTC; CDR3 protein: CASRPSDGYEQYF
J gene: TRBJ1-2; V gene: TRBV29-1; clone size: few; D gene: TRBD1; CDR3 DNA: TGCAGCGTTGATTCCGGACAGGGGAACACCTTC; CDR3 protein: CSVDSGQGNTF
J gene: TRBJ2-5; V gene: TRBV9; clone size: .; D gene: TRBD2; CDR3 DNA: TGTGCCAGCAGCGTAGATGGGACTAGCGGGATCAAAGAGACCCAGTACTTC; CDR3 protein: CASSVDGTSGIKETQYF
J gene: TRBJ2-1; V gene: TRBV7-9; clone size: .; D gene: TRBD1; CDR3 DNA: TGTGCCAGCATCAGAACAGGGGGCAATGAGCAGTTCTTC; CDR3 protein: CASIRTGGNEQFF
J gene: TRBJ2-7; V gene: TRBV30; clone size: .; D gene: TRBD2; CDR3 DNA: TGTGCCTGGAACCCCTGGCGGGGGAAGGGCTACGAGCAGTACTTC; CDR3 protein: CAWNPWRGKGYEQYF
J gene: TRBJ2-7; V gene: TRBV18; clone size: .; D gene: TRBD2; CDR3 DNA: TGTGCCAGCTCACCACCGGGACTAGCGGGTGCCGGCGAGCAGTACTTC; CDR3 protein: CASSPPGLAGAGEQYF
J gene: TRBJ1-3; V gene: TRBV6-5; clone size: .; D gene: .; CDR3 DNA: TGTGCCAGCAGTTACGGGACTCTTGCAGAAGGAAACACCATATATTTT; CDR3 protein: CASSYGTLAEGNTIYF
J gene: TRBJ1-1; V gene: TRBV4-2; clone size: .; D gene: .; CDR3 DNA: TGTGCCAGCAGCCAAGGTCTCGGAGTTATGAACACTGAAGCTTTCTTT; CDR3 protein: CASSQGLGVMNTEAFF
J gene: TRBJ2-3; V gene: TRBV5-6; clone size: .; D gene: .; CDR3 DNA: TGTGCCAGCAGCTTGGAGACCTGGGGGGCAGATACGCAGTATTTT; CDR3 protein: CASSLETWGADTQYF
J gene: TRBJ1-2; V gene: TRBV14; clone size: .; D gene: .; CDR3 DNA: TGTGCCAGCAGCCAAGATCTTCGGAATTATAACTATGGCTACACCTTC; CDR3 protein: CASSQDLRNYNYGYTF
J gene: TRBJ2-3; V gene: TRBV18; clone size: .; D gene: .; CDR3 DNA: TGTGCCAGCGCGAGGGGGGCAGATACGCAGTATTTT; CDR3 protein: CASARGADTQYF
J gene: TRBJ2-7; V gene: TRBV2; clone size: few; D gene: .; CDR3 DNA: TGTGCCAGCCTGCAGTTTTCTAACGAGCAGTACTTC; CDR3 protein: CASLQFSNEQYF
J gene: TRBJ2-7; V gene: TRBV5-1; clone size: .; D gene: TRBD2; CDR3 DNA: TGCGCCAGCAGCTCAATCATGGGGACTGGCGGGAGGCCCCTGTCCTACGAGCAGTACTTC; CDR3 protein: CASSSIMGTGGRPLSYEQYF
J gene: TRBJ2-7; V gene: TRBV7-3; clone size: .; D gene: .; CDR3 DNA: TGTGCCAGCAGCCCAACCGGGAGTCCCTACGAGCAGTACTTC; CDR3 protein: CASSPTGSPYEQYF
J gene: TRBJ1-4; V gene: TRBV16; clone size: few; D gene: .; CDR3 DNA: TGTGCCAGCAGCCCCTCATTATCCCCGACAACCGCAACTAATGAAAAACTGTTTTTT; CDR3 protein: CASSPSLSPTTATNEKLFF
J gene: TRBJ1-5; V gene: TRBV19; clone size: .; D gene: .; CDR3 DNA: TGTGCCAGTAGTATCGGGGATCAGCCCCAGCATTTT; CDR3 protein: CASSIGDQPQHF
J gene: TRBJ2-1; V gene: TRBV13; clone size: .; D gene: TRBD2; CDR3 DNA: TGTGCCAGCAGCTTCCCGGGACTAGCGGGAGTTGAGCAGTTCTTC; CDR3 protein: CASSFPGLAGVEQFF
J gene: TRBJ2-7; V gene: TRBV6-4; clone size: .; D gene: TRBD1; CDR3 DNA: TGTGCCAGCAGTCAGGGGGATTCTCCTTACGAGCAGTACTTC; CDR3 protein: CASSQGDSPYEQYF
J gene: TRBJ2-3; V gene: TRBV19; clone size: .; D gene: .; CDR3 DNA: TGTGCCAGTAGCCTAGGACCGGGGAGCACAGATACGCAGTATTTT; CDR3 protein: CASSLGPGSTDTQYF
J gene: TRBJ2-2; V gene: TRBV5-1; clone size: .; D gene: .; CDR3 DNA: TGCGCCAGCACGGGGGCGAACACCGGGGAGCTGTTTTTT; CDR3 protein: CASTGANTGELFF
J gene: TRBJ2-7; V gene: TRBV25-1; clone size: few; D gene: TRBD1; CDR3 DNA: TGTGCCAGCAGTGAGGGACAGGGGACGCAGTACTTC; CDR3 protein: CASSEGQGTQYF
J gene: TRBJ2-1; V gene: TRBV2; clone size: .; D gene: TRBD2; CDR3 DNA: TGTGCCAGCAGTGACGGGACTAGCGATGAGCAGTTCTTC; CDR3 protein: CASSDGTSDEQFF
J gene: TRBJ2-6; V gene: TRBV18; clone size: .; D gene: .; CDR3 DNA: TGTGCCAGCTCACCAATAAGTGGGGGTTCGAGGGCCAACGTCCTGACTTTC; CDR3 protein: CASSPISGGSRANVLTF
J gene: TRBJ1-5; V gene: TRBV7-8; clone size: .; D gene: .; CDR3 DNA: TGTGCCAGCAGCTCCCAGGCCGGTAGCAATCAGCCCCAGCATTTT; CDR3 protein: CASSSQAGSNQPQHF
J gene: TRBJ1-2; V gene: TRBV7-2; clone size: .; D gene: TRBD1; CDR3 DNA: TGTGCCAGCAGCCTCCGGGACAGGGGACGGGGCTACACCTTC; CDR3 protein: CASSLRDRGRGYTF
J gene: TRBJ2-7; V gene: TRBV6-5; clone size: .; D gene: .; CDR3 DNA: TGTGCCAGCAGTTTCGCGGCCACACAATCCTACGAGCAGTACTTC; CDR3 protein: CASSFAATQSYEQYF
J gene: TRBJ2-3; V gene: TRBV6-5; clone size: .; D gene: .; CDR3 DNA: TGTGCCAGCAGTTACAGGGTCACAGATACGCAGTATTTT; CDR3 protein: CASSYRVTDTQYF
J gene: TRBJ1-2; V gene: TRBV7-9; clone size: .; D gene: TRBD1; CDR3 DNA: TGTGCCAGCAGCCGGGACAGGGGGCGCAGCAGCTATGGCTACACCTTC; CDR3 protein: CASSRDRGRSSYGYTF
J gene: TRBJ2-1; V gene: TRBV5-1; clone size: .; D gene: .; CDR3 DNA: TGCGCCAGCAGCTCCTCGGGGGCCGGGGGATACAATGAGCAGTTCTTC; CDR3 protein: CASSSSGAGGYNEQFF
J gene: TRBJ2-1; V gene: TRBV11-1; clone size: .; D gene: .; CDR3 DNA: TGTGCCAGCAGCTTAGGACAGCTCGGGAATGGGCAGTTCTTC; CDR3 protein: CASSLGQLGNGQFF
J gene: TRBJ2-2; V gene: TRBV6-1; clone size: .; D gene: .; CDR3 DNA: TGTGCCAGTGTCGGGATCGCGAACACCGGGGAGCTGTTTTTT; CDR3 protein: CASVGIANTGELFF
J gene: TRBJ2-2; V gene: TRBV7-9; clone size: .; D gene: .; CDR3 DNA: TGTGCCAGCAGCTTAGAGCGGGGGGAGCTGTTTTTT; CDR3 protein: CASSLERGELFF
J gene: TRBJ1-5; V gene: TRBV28; clone size: .; D gene: .; CDR3 DNA: TGTGCCAGCAGTTCCTTTCAAACCCCCAATCAGCCCCAGCATTTT; CDR3 protein: CASSSFQTPNQPQHF
J gene: TRBJ2-7; V gene: TRBV2; clone size: few; D gene: TRBD2; CDR3 DNA: TGTGCCACCCTGACTAGCGGAGACTCCTACGAGCAGTACTTC; CDR3 protein: CATLTSGDSYEQYF
J gene: TRBJ2-6; V gene: TRBV4-3; clone size: once; D gene: TRBD1; CDR3 DNA: TGCGCCAGCAGCCCCAGGACAGGGTCTGGGGCCAACGTCCTGACTTTC; CDR3 protein: CASSPRTGSGANVLTF
J gene: TRBJ1-6; V gene: TRBV5-4; clone size: .; D gene: .; CDR3 DNA: TGTGCCAGCAGCGCCGGGACAAATAATTCACCCCTCCACTTT; CDR3 protein: CASSAGTNNSPLHF
J gene: TRBJ1-2; V gene: TRBV9; clone size: .; D gene: .; CDR3 DNA: TGTGCCAGCAGCCCTTACCCCGGGACTGAGTATGGCTACACCTTC; CDR3 protein: CASSPYPGTEYGYTF
J gene: TRBJ1-2; V gene: TRBV4-3; clone size: .; D gene: .; CDR3 DNA: TGCGCCAGCAGCCAGACAGGCGTATCTGGCTACACCTTC; CDR3 protein: CASSQTGVSGYTF
J gene: TRBJ2-1; V gene: TRBV9; clone size: .; D gene: .; CDR3 DNA: TGTGCCAGCAGCCCCGGACTGGGGCCGGGGCAGTTCTTC; CDR3 protein: CASSPGLGPGQFF
J gene: TRBJ2-7; V gene: TRBV10-3; clone size: .; D gene: .; CDR3 DNA: TGTGCCACCGCCCCGGGTCCTAGTTCCTACGAGCAGTACTTC; CDR3 protein: CATAPGPSSYEQYF
J gene: TRBJ2-7; V gene: TRBV4-1; clone size: few; D gene: TRBD1; CDR3 DNA: TGCGCCAGCAGCCAACGGACAGGGGACGAGCAGTACTTC; CDR3 protein: CASSQRTGDEQYF